This T cell receptor beta chain was identified in a study of blood T cell repertoires in COVID-19. Across the study: The samples span acute and convalescent COVID-19 from the United States, Italy and Spain. T cells, B-cell-depleted T cells, or PBMCs supplied cDNA or gDNA.

The CDR3 contains 10 residues. The V end was cut by 6 bases, the J end by 4 bases, with 3 bases between. Germline lookup yields CDR1 WSHSY and CDR2 SAAADI. Authors' data handling: Amplification of reference gene primers was used by the study to estimate nucleated cell counts. Profiling relied on immunoSEQ multiplex PCR, and the TCRdb table lists in-frame clones only, not all of them. V and J calls and clone size are copied from that table; D and trimming were computed from the DNA. Of some 130,000 clones in the sample, over 60% were seen once. V usage is TRBV10-2 and J usage is TRBJ1-1; D is undetermined. Sequenced sample: peripheral blood. This TCR derives from a woman aged 70-85 years with acute or convalescent COVID-19. The CDR3 reads CASSGTEAFF. The CDR3 DNA reads TGCGCCAGCAGCGGCACTGAAGCTTTCTTT.